Listed below are T cell receptor beta chains from one sample, sequenced in a study of blood T cell repertoires in COVID-19. Profiling relied on immunoSEQ multiplex PCR, and the TCRdb table lists in-frame clones only, not all of them. The sample has about 14,000 clones, 80% to 90% seen once. Specimen: peripheral blood. The receptor set was obtained from a man in his fifties with active COVID-19. CDR3s include the opening cysteine and the closing phenylalanine or tryptophan.

CASSLGGAKGLFF | TRBJ1-4 | TRBV12-3/TRBV12-4
CASSSANDKTYEQYF | TRBJ2-7 | TRBV10-1
CASSPRAWGNTGELFF | TRBJ2-2 | TRBV19
CASSQDSPRGFSQPQHF | TRBJ1-5 | TRBV3-1/TRBV3-2
CASSLSGEETQYF | TRBJ2-5 | TRBV5-1
CASSALAGGTNEQFF | TRBJ2-1 | TRBV2
CASTPWGGQYNEQFF | TRBJ2-1 | TRBV28
CASSQERGNNEQFF | TRBJ2-1 | TRBV2
CASSLAFQGNTEAFF | TRBJ1-1 | TRBV27
CASSQVGGGTEAFF | TRBJ1-1 | TRBV27
CATSDSRSGEQYF | TRBJ2-7 | TRBV24-1
CSVEVDRGLYEQYF | TRBJ2-7 | TRBV29-1
CASSPSRVNTEAFF | TRBJ1-1 | TRBV4-1
CASSLAGTAQYNEQFF | TRBJ2-1 | TRBV5-8
CASRGGGEFDEKLFF | TRBJ1-4 | TRBV5-1
CASSYGQNTGELFF | TRBJ2-2 | TRBV7-3
CASSQKGQLQYYEQYF | TRBJ2-7 | TRBV4-2
CASSFPQGNTEAFF | TRBJ1-1 | TRBV28
CASSSRQGLAKNIQYF | TRBJ2-4 | TRBV6-4
CATSSGGYNEQFF | TRBJ2-1 | TRBV4-3
CATSRDSKGSGRWGNEQFF | TRBJ2-1 | TRBV15
CASSGTGISAKNIQYF | TRBJ2-4 | TRBV2
CASSLTGLPYNEQFF | TRBJ2-1 | TRBV7-3
CASRLEGYTF | TRBJ1-2 | TRBV28
CASSQDLRDTTWTYEQYF | TRBJ2-7 | TRBV4-3
CASSGARPGLAGAQYF | TRBJ2-5 | TRBV4-2
CASSPQGAGYGYTF | TRBJ1-2 | TRBV7-9
CASSFGGSYGGYTF | TRBJ1-2 | TRBV28
CASSGAVLQPQHF | TRBJ1-5 | TRBV12-3/TRBV12-4
CASSRDRGSDNSPLHF | TRBJ1-6 | TRBV4-3
CASSGRTSGTQSGGTDTQYF | TRBJ2-3 | TRBV5-1
CASRASGRADTQYF | TRBJ2-3 | TRBV2
CASSSGLGFYGYTF | TRBJ1-2 | TRBV6-6
CASSAGNEQFF | TRBJ2-1 | TRBV10-1
CASSYPGGYGYTF | TRBJ1-2 | TRBV6-2/TRBV6-3
CASSPGSTNTEAFF | TRBJ1-1 | TRBV18
CASSPSPGSDYTF | TRBJ1-2 | TRBV18
CASSLSGGGYNSPLHF | TRBJ1-6 | TRBV27
CASSRQTGSSYNEQFF | TRBJ2-1 | TRBV27
CASRLSGTSGRGETQYF | TRBJ2-5 | TRBV28
CASSLASTGAYEQYF | TRBJ2-7 | TRBV5-8
CASSSGTGASVGELFF | TRBJ2-2 | TRBV18
CASSLRTGLANTGELFF | TRBJ2-2 | TRBV5-1
CASSELIAAGEGLQQTQYF | TRBJ2-5 | TRBV6-1
CASSWTSGQPQHF | TRBJ1-5 | TRBV28
CASSLMLDWPNEQFF | TRBJ2-1 | TRBV27
CASGPARELFF | TRBJ1-4 | TRBV7-9
CASSVGRTSYNEQFF | TRBJ2-1 | TRBV9
CASSLPGGLRETQYF | TRBJ2-5 | TRBV11-3
CASSSTAGYTDTQYF | TRBJ2-3 | TRBV11-2
CASSWTIRTGNTIYF | TRBJ1-3 | TRBV7-9
CAISESRDSAGELFF | TRBJ2-2 | TRBV10-3
CASSQVGQGGPQHF | TRBJ1-5 | TRBV4-3
CASRRDRDANVLTF | TRBJ2-6 | TRBV5-5
CASTPRAKLTTDTQYF | TRBJ2-3 | TRBV9
CASSLDSTSLGNIQYF | TRBJ2-4 | TRBV28
CAISELRGKSSYNEQFF | TRBJ2-1 | TRBV10-3
CASSQGLAGAEQFF | TRBJ2-1 | TRBV4-2
CASSLGGLQGNYGYTF | TRBJ1-2 | TRBV5-1